Shown below are 27 T cell receptor beta chains from a single sample sequenced in a study of human T cells and chemical hapten exposure. TCRdb independently ran MiXCR on the RACE reads; one entry per CDR3 protein. Counted here are 90,000 to 110,000 distinct CDR3 sequences, 9.2% occurring once; the ten biggest clones make up 3.1%. This sample's time point: patch test 2, 6 weeks after DPC sensitization. Treatment given: therapeutic diphenylcyclopropenone sensitization with weekly scalp DPC. The material sequenced was whole blood, taken in connection with sensitization to the hapten diphenylcyclopropenone (DPC). The receptors originated from a woman between 40 and 55 years old with alopecia areata. Some clones in this sample may be carry-over from other donors' samples.

Only a few counts were recorded for this clonotype. The gene calls are TRBV2 and TRBJ2-1, with a weak D call TRBD2 (6 bases). V gave up 5 bases and J gave up 9 bases, with 11 bases separating them. The CDR3 is made up of 12 amino acids. CDR1 and CDR2 (germline): SNHLY, FYNNEI. In DNA form, the CDR3 reads TGTGCCAGCAGTCCTTCGGGGGTTGAGCAGTTCTTC. This gives the protein CASSPSGVEQFF.

V gene TRBV20-1 combines with J gene TRBJ2-3; D is uncertain. Trimming took off 5 bases at V and 0 bases at J, with 9 bases between the two ends. Germline CDR1 is DFQATT and CDR2 is SNEGSKA (reference sequence). CDR3 size: 13 residues. CDR3: CSAPVGSTDTQYF. The CDR3 bases are TGCAGTGCTCCCGTGGGTAGCACAGATACGCAGTATTTT.

This clonotype occurred many times. J is TRBJ2-5 and V is TRBV5-1; TRBD2 matches 9 bases. J lost 5 bases, V lost 2 bases, and 7 bases had no gene match. The CDR3 contains 15 residues. Germline CDR1 reads SGHRS; CDR2 reads YFSETQ. The CDR3: CASSLLAGAGETQYF. DNA for the CDR3: TGCGCCAGCAGCTTATTAGCGGGGGCCGGGGAGACCCAGTACTTC.

At least ten counts were recorded for this clonotype. V and J are TRBV7-9 and TRBJ2-5; D ambiguous. Trimming took 5 bases from V and 0 from J, leaving 16 bases between them. Germline V lookup: CDR1 SEHNR, CDR2 FQNEAQ (reference sequence). This CDR3 has 16 amino acids. The CDR3 loop is CASSPRRQLNQETQYF. The CDR3 DNA is TGTGCCAGCAGCCCGCGTCGCCAACTAAACCAAGAGACCCAGTACTTC.

V usage is TRBV11-2 and J usage is TRBJ2-2, with TRBD2 as a possible D gene (5 bases). V lost 2 bases and J 4 bases, leaving 17 bases between the germline ends. Germline CDR1 and CDR2: SGHAT and FQNNGV. The CDR3 length is 17 residues. The CDR3 here is CASSLMGMRAGTGELFF. The CDR3 DNA sequence: TGTGCCAGCAGCTTAATGGGGATGAGGGCGGGCACCGGGGAGCTGTTTTTT.

This clonotype was picked up many times. This chain uses TRBV4-3 with TRBJ2-3; the D is unclear. Germline CDR1 LGHNA, CDR2 YSLEER. Trimming cost V 0 bases and J 2 bases, with 15 bases left between them. The CDR3 has 17 residues. CDR3 amino acids: CASSQDYRQVLTDTQYF. CDR3 nucleotides: TGCGCCAGCAGCCAAGATTACCGCCAGGTCCTCACAGATACGCAGTATTTT.

This chain uses TRBV28 with TRBJ1-1; the match to TRBD1 covers 8 bases. The CDR3 is 15 amino acids. V trimming: 3 bases; J trimming: 0 bases; junction bases outside the gene matches: 3. Per the germline V gene, CDR1 is MDHEN and CDR2 is SYDVKM. The CDR3 protein is CASSLPRGLNTEAFF. The CDR3 coding sequence is TGTGCCAGCAGTTTGCCCAGGGGGCTGAACACTGAAGCTTTCTTT.

This clonotype was recorded at least ten times. This chain uses TRBV7-2 with TRBJ1-6, with D possibly matching TRBD1 (6 bases). CDR1 and CDR2 (germline): SGHTA, FQGNSA. Deletions cut 6 bases from V and 10 bases from J, with 13 bases between. This CDR3 comprises 13 residues. The DNA for the CDR3 is TGTGCCAGCAGTCCCGGGGGGCGCTCACCCCTCCACTTT. It specifies CASSPGGRSPLHF. The full variable domain, in which reference TRBV7-2 and TRBJ1-6 provide the parts outside the CDR3, is GAGVSQSPSNKVTEKGKDVELRCDPISGHTALYWYRQSLGQGLEFLIYFQGNSAPDKSGLPSDRFSAERTGGSVSTLTIQRTQQEDSAVYLCASSPGGRSPLHFGNGTRLTVT.

The V call is TRBV28, the J call TRBJ2-7; TRBD1 matches at 7 bases. The V gene end was trimmed by 5 bases and the J gene end by 2 bases; junction bases not matched to a gene: 12. The germline V gene encodes CDR1 MDHEN and CDR2 SYDVKM. This CDR3 has 16 amino acids. CDR3 nucleotide sequence: TGTGCCAGCAGTACCCAATCACGGACAGGCCCCTACGAGCAGTACTTC. Its protein is CASSTQSRTGPYEQYF.

In this sample, this clonotype turned up many times. V is TRBV12-3 or TRBV12-4 and J is TRBJ1-1; no clear D gene. V lost 4 bases and J 5 bases, leaving 11 bases between the germline ends. There are 13 residues in the CDR3. The chain's CDR3 is CASSSVGRTEAFF. CDR3 sequence (DNA): TGTGCCAGCAGTTCGGTTGGGAGGACTGAAGCTTTCTTT.

This clonotype appeared many times. The V and J genes are TRBV4-3 and TRBJ2-1; D is undetermined. The CDR3 sequence is 14 residues long. Germline V gene lookup returns CDR1 LGHNA and CDR2 YSLEER. Trimming pared 0 bases from V and 5 bases from J, leaving 8 bases between. The CDR3 sequence is CASSQEGPNNEQFF. CDR3 coding DNA: TGCGCCAGCAGCCAAGAAGGGCCCAACAATGAGCAGTTCTTC.

V usage is TRBV7-3 and J usage is TRBJ1-1; D is unclear. Germline CDR1 and CDR2: SGHTA and FQGTGA. Trimming removed 0 bases at V and 0 bases at J, with 5 bases between. This CDR3 has 14 amino acids. The CDR3 is CASSLTGMNTEAFF. Here the CDR3 DNA reads TGTGCCAGCAGCTTAACAGGGATGAACACTGAAGCTTTCTTT.

J is TRBJ1-3 and V is TRBV7-2; a possible D gene is TRBD1 (6 bases). Trimming stripped 5 bases from V and 0 bases from J, with 11 bases between. CDR1 and CDR2 (germline): SGHTA, FQGNSA. The CDR3 has 15 residues. CDR3: CASSPRTVSGNTIYF. The CDR3 coding sequence is TGTGCCAGCAGCCCCCGGACAGTCTCTGGAAACACCATATATTTT.

This clonotype was picked up a small number of times. The chain recombines TRBV6-6 with TRBJ1-1; D not certain. The CDR3 has 14 amino acids. Looked up from germline, CDR1 is MNHNY and CDR2 is SVGAGI (reference sequence). Trimming took 6 bases from V and 7 from J, leaving 18 bases between them. The DNA of the CDR3 is TGTGCCAGCAGCGAAATTCCCGGGTCTGATGAAGCTTTCTTT. Translating gives CASSEIPGSDEAFF.

The gene calls are TRBV11-2 and TRBJ1-1; possible D gene TRBD1, 6 bases. Per germline, CDR1 SGHAT and CDR2 FQNNGV. V was clipped by 5 bases and J by 0 bases, with 10 bases between them. The CDR3 loop spans 14 amino acids. The CDR3: CASSPDRMNTEAFF. The CDR3 DNA sequence: TGTGCCAGCAGCCCAGACAGGATGAACACTGAAGCTTTCTTT.

This clonotype came up many times. The chain uses TRBV6-2 or TRBV6-3 and TRBJ1-1, with D maybe TRBD1 (5 bases). V lost 5 bases to trimming and J lost 0 bases, with 10 bases between them. Germline V gives CDR1 MNHEY, CDR2 SVGEGT. The CDR3 has 14 residues. The CDR3 DNA sequence: TGTGCCAGCAGTAAGGAGGGGATGAACACTGAAGCTTTCTTT. This sequence encodes CASSKEGMNTEAFF.

This clonotype was observed a few times. This chain uses TRBV9 with TRBJ2-1; 14 positions match TRBD2. Germline V gene lookup returns CDR1 SGDLS and CDR2 YYNGEE. Germline trimming cut 3 bases from V and 9 bases from J; bases unmatched to any gene: 11. The CDR3 spans 17 residues. The CDR3 protein is CASSAREGLAGAVEQFF. The CDR3 region has the DNA TGTGCCAGCAGCGCCCGGGAGGGACTAGCGGGGGCGGTTGAGCAGTTCTTC.

This clonotype showed up many times. The gene calls are TRBV6-2 or TRBV6-3 and TRBJ1-1, with D uncertain. The CDR3 runs 17 residues. Germline lookup yields CDR1 MNHEY and CDR2 SVGEGT. V shed 4 bases and J shed 4 bases, with 22 bases lying between them. The CDR3 DNA reads TGTGCCAGCAGTTGGCCTATTGGAGGATGGGCGGGCACTGAAGCTTTCTTT. Its protein product is CASSWPIGGWAGTEAFF.

Only a few counts were recorded for this clonotype. This sequence joins TRBV6-1 and TRBJ2-7, with TRBD1 as a possible D gene (6 bases). Germline CDR1 MNHNS, CDR2 SASEGT. Between the trimmed V and J ends, which lost 11 bases and 2 bases, there was a span of 16 bases. This CDR3 is built from 13 residues. CDR3 nucleotides: TGTGCCGGTTCGGGACAAATAACCTACGAGCAGTACTTC. Translation gives CAGSGQITYEQYF.

Ten or more counts support this clonotype. V and J are TRBV6-2 or TRBV6-3 and TRBJ1-1; D may be TRBD1 (5 bases). The CDR3 sequence is 13 residues long. With 5 bases removed from V and 5 bases from J, the gap between germline ends came to 12 bases. Germline V gene data show CDR1 as MNHEY and CDR2 as SVGEGT. CDR3 coding DNA: TGTGCCAGCAGTGATGGGGGAGGTACTGAAGCTTTCTTT. It yields the protein CASSDGGGTEAFF.

Only a few counts were recorded for this clonotype. The chain recombines TRBV6-1 with TRBJ1-5, with 9 nucleotides matching TRBD1. Germline-derived CDR1 and CDR2 are MNHNS and SASEGT. The CDR3 covers 16 residues. V lost 5 bases to trimming and J lost 1 base; unmatched junction nucleotides: 6. The CDR3 is CASSKTGTGSNQPQHF. DNA for the CDR3: TGTGCCAGCAGTAAAACCGGGACAGGGAGCAATCAGCCCCAGCATTTT.

This clonotype was seen more than once but under ten times. The CDR3 DNA sequence: TGTGCCAGCAGTTGGGACTTGTACCCCTACAATGAGCAGTTCTTC. This sequence encodes CASSWDLYPYNEQFF. The chain recombines TRBV12-3 or TRBV12-4 with TRBJ2-1; possibly TRBD2 for D (6 bases). The germline V and J ends were trimmed by 4 bases and 2 bases, with 12 bases remaining between them. CDR3 size: 15 residues.

This clonotype was counted between two and nine times. The chain links TRBV6-2 or TRBV6-3 to TRBJ1-1; 7 bases fit TRBD1. Germline V CDR1 and CDR2: MNHEY, SVGEGT. The CDR3 totals 14 residues. J gave up 3 bases and V 6 bases, and 7 bases lay outside the gene matches. The CDR3 bases are TGTGCCAGCAGCCCAGGGGGAGGGTACACTGAAGCTTTCTTT. Translated: CASSPGGGYTEAFF.

The V gene is TRBV7-8, the J gene TRBJ2-5; 8 nucleotides line up with TRBD2. Germline CDR1 SGHVS, CDR2 FQNEAQ. V gave up 1 base and J gave up 5 bases; unmatched junction bases: 6. The CDR3 is 15 amino acids. For the CDR3, the DNA is TGTGCCAGCAGCTTAGGTAGCCAGCGGGGGGAGACCCAGTACTTC. Its protein product is CASSLGSQRGETQYF.

As DNA, the CDR3 is TGTGCCAGCAGCCCCCAGTGGTTCAGCCAGGGGGGGACAGATACGCAGTATTTT. It yields the protein CASSPQWFSQGGTDTQYF. V and J are TRBV7-6 and TRBJ2-3, with D possibly called TRBD1 or TRBD2 (7 bases each). The germline CDR1 and CDR2 sequences are SGHVS and FNYEAQ. CDR3 length: 18 residues. V lost 5 bases and J lost 3, with 24 bases in between.

This clonotype was observed a few times. The chain carries TRBV5-1 and TRBJ1-3; D might be TRBD1 (5 bases). The CDR3 loop spans 17 amino acids. Per germline, CDR1 SGHRS and CDR2 YFSETQ. V was shortened by 4 bases and J by 1 base, with 18 bases between the two germline ends. CDR3 sequence reads: CASSPMAGTSSGNTIYF. The CDR3 DNA is TGCGCCAGCAGCCCCATGGCAGGGACCTCGTCTGGAAACACCATATATTTT.

This clonotype was seen many times. This chain connects TRBV6-2 or TRBV6-3 to TRBJ1-5; 7 bases match TRBD1. This CDR3 comprises 14 residues. Germline CDR1 and CDR2: MNHEY and SVGEGT. V gave up 8 bases and J gave up 7 bases; unmatched junction bases: 11. CDR3 region: CASGSRQGRQPQHF. Here the CDR3 DNA reads TGTGCCAGCGGAAGCCGACAGGGTCGCCAGCCCCAGCATTTT.